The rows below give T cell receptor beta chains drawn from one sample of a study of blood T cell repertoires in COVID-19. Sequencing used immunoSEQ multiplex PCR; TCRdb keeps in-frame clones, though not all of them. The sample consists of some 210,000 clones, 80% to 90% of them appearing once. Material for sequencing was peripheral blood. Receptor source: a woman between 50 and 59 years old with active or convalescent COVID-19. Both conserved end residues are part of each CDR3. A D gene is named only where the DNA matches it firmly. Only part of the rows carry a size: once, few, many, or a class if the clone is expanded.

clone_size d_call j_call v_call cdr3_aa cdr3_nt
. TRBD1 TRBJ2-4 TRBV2 CASSDPGTGAQLAKNIQYF TGTGCCAGCAGTGACCCCGGGACAGGGGCCCAACTAGCCAAAAACATTCAGTACTTC
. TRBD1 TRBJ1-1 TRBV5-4 CASSPDRGFNTEAFF TGTGCCAGCAGTCCTGACAGGGGATTTAACACTGAAGCTTTCTTT
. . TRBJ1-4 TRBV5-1 CASSSDNEKLFF TGCGCCAGCAGCTCGGACAACGAAAAACTGTTTTTT
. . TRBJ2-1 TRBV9 CASSVGSLGNEQFF TGTGCCAGCAGCGTAGGGAGTTTAGGCAATGAGCAGTTCTTC
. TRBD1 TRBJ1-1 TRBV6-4 CASSDSGTGGLEAFF TGTGCCAGCAGCGATTCCGGGACAGGGGGCCTCGAGGCTTTCTTT
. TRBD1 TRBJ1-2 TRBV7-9 CASSLAQGAGGYTF TGTGCCAGCAGCTTAGCCCAGGGGGCGGGAGGCTACACCTTC
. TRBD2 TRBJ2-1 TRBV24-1 CATSGLTSGGNNEQFF TGTGCCACCAGTGGCTTGACTAGCGGGGGAAATAATGAGCAGTTCTTC
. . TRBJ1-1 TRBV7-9 CASSLGWAPNTEAFF TGTGCCAGCAGCTTAGGTTGGGCTCCGAACACTGAAGCTTTCTTT
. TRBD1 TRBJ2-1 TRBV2 CASSHRGEGLRYEQFF TGTGCCAGCAGCCACAGGGGAGAGGGCCTAAGGTATGAGCAGTTCTTC
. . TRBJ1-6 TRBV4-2 CASSQDRGPYNSPLHF TGTGCCAGCAGCCAAGATCGGGGTCCATATAATTCACCCCTCCACTTT
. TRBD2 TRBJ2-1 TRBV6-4 CASSDGREDNEQFF TGTGCCAGCAGTGACGGGCGGGAGGACAATGAGCAGTTCTTC
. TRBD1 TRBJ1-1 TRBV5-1 CASSLAPGTGVANTEAFF TGCGCCAGCAGCTTGGCACCCGGGACAGGGGTCGCGAACACTGAAGCTTTCTTT
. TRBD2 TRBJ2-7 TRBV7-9 CASSLDRGLAGGRVDEQYF TGTGCCAGCAGCTTAGACCGCGGACTAGCGGGAGGGCGGGTCGACGAGCAGTACTTC
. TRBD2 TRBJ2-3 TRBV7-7 CASSLGLAGADTQYF TGTGCCAGCAGTCTGGGACTAGCGGGGGCAGATACGCAGTATTTT
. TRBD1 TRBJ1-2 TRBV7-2 CASSFDRAGYGYTF TGTGCCAGCAGCTTCGACAGGGCGGGCTATGGCTACACCTTC
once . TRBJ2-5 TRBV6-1 CASSEVGGLAKTQYF TGTGCCAGCAGTGAAGTGGGTGGGCTAGCTAAGACCCAGTACTTC
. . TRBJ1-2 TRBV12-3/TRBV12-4 CASAFHSSGGYTF TGTGCCAGCGCTTTCCATTCGTCCGGTGGCTACACCTTC
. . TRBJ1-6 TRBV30 CAWSVDRINSPLHF TGTGCCTGGAGTGTAGACAGAATAAATTCACCCCTCCACTTT
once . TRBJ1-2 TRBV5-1 CASSLAQGNNYGYTF TGCGCCAGCAGCTTGGCCCAGGGAAATAACTATGGCTACACCTTC
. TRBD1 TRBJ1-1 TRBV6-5 CASRPGQGAAFF TGTGCCAGCAGACCGGGACAGGGGGCTGCTTTCTTT
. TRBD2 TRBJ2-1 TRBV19 CASSSPGLAGVNEQFF TGTGCCAGTAGCTCACCAGGACTAGCGGGAGTCAATGAGCAGTTCTTC
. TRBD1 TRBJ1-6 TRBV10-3 CAISESKQGGSNSPLHF TGTGCCATCAGTGAGTCGAAGCAGGGGGGTTCCAATTCACCCCTCCACTTT
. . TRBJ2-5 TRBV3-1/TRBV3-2 CASSPDRETQYF TGTGCCAGCAGCCCGGACAGAGAGACCCAGTACTTC
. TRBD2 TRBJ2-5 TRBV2 CASSEYSSGAHGETQYF TGTGCCAGCAGTGAATACTCTAGCGGGGCCCACGGGGAGACCCAGTACTTC
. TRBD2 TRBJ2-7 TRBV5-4 CASSARTSGSPYEQYF TGTGCCAGCAGCGCCAGGACTAGCGGGAGCCCCTACGAGCAGTACTTC
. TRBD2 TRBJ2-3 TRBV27 CASSLWGGGADTQYF TGTGCCAGCAGTTTATGGGGCGGGGGGGCAGATACGCAGTATTTT
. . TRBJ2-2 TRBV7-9 CASSLSPGVGTGELFF TGTGCCAGCAGCTTATCCCCAGGGGTAGGGACCGGGGAGCTGTTTTTT